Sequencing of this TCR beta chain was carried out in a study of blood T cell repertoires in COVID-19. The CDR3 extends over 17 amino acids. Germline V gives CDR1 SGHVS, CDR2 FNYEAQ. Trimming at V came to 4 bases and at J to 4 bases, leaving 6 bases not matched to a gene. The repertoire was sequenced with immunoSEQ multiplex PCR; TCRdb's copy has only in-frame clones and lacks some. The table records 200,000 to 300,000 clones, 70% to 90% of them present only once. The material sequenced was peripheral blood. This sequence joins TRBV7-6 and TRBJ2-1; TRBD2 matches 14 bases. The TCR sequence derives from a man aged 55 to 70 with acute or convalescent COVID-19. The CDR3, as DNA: TGTGCCAGCAGCTCCGCGAGGACTAGCGGGAGGTACAATGAGCAGTTCTTC. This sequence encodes CASSSARTSGRYNEQFF. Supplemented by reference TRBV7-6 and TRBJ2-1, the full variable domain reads GAGVSQSPRYKVTKRGQDVALRCDPISGHVSLYWYRQALGQGPEFLTYFNYEAQQDKSGLPNDRFSAERPEGSISTLTIQRTEQRDSAMYRCASSSARTSGRYNEQFFGPGTRLTVL.